These 32 T cell receptor beta chains originate from one sample sequenced in a study of quantifying T cell responses using KT2 cells. Study summary: TCR alpha and beta constant-region primers primed reverse transcription of RNA.

A single-stranded UMI oligo with SP2 sequence was ligated to cDNA 3' ends. First-round PCR used approximately 4 cycles and beta primers RC1.1 and RC1.2 covering TRBC1 and TRBC2. Using its own MiXCR run on the UMI-ligation and nested PCR reads, TCRdb lists one record per CDR3 protein. This sample yields tens of thousands of distinct CDR3 sequences, of which less than 7.5% are seen a single time; about a sixth belongs to the top ten. The material sequenced was PBMCs spiked with cells of the T cell clone KT2. These receptors were obtained from a human donor.

The V gene is TRBV7-2, the J gene TRBJ2-7, with 7 bases fitting TRBD1. Germline V gives CDR1 SGHTA, CDR2 FQGNSA. The ends lost 1 base at V and 7 bases at J; junction bases unmatched: 7. This CDR3 is 14 amino acids long. This CDR3 reads CASSLGGSGGEQYF. The CDR3 bases are TGTGCCAGCAGCTTAGGAGGGTCAGGGGGAGAGCAGTACTTC.

At least ten counts were recorded for this clonotype. The chain couples TRBV7-8 to TRBJ2-2; 7 bases map to TRBD2. The CDR3 length is 18 residues. Per the germline V gene, CDR1 is SGHVS and CDR2 is FQNEAQ. With V trimmed by 1 base and J by 5 bases, 13 bases remained unmatched. CDR3 nucleotide sequence: TGTGCCAGCAGCTTAGGGCAGCGGGGACCTCAGCCGACCGGGGAGCTGTTTTTT. Amino acids: CASSLGQRGPQPTGELFF.

This clonotype was found many times. V and J are TRBV2 and TRBJ2-5; tentatively, D is TRBD1 (6 bases). This CDR3 has 15 amino acids. Germline V gene sequence: CDR1 SNHLY, CDR2 FYNNEI. Trimming left V 8 bases short and J 4 bases short, with 20 bases between. For the CDR3, the DNA is TGTGCCAGCCAACAGGGAAAACTCTCTAGAGAGACCCAGTACTTC. It yields the protein CASQQGKLSRETQYF.

This clonotype was recorded many times. The chain has TRBV29-1 and TRBJ2-7; 10 bases map to TRBD1. Germline V lookup: CDR1 SQVTM, CDR2 ANQGSEA. V was clipped by 7 bases and J by 4 bases; unmatched bases: 4. The CDR3 length is 12 residues. The CDR3 loop is CSGGQGRYEQYF. The CDR3 nucleotides are TGCAGCGGGGGACAGGGGAGGTACGAGCAGTACTTC.

This clonotype was counted a few times. This rearrangement joins TRBV5-3 to TRBJ2-1; D might be TRBD1 (8 bases). TRBV5-3 is an ORF for which the function is uncertain. V lost 1 base and J lost 4, with 24 bases in between. The CDR3 contains 19 residues. The CDR3 bases are TGTGCCAGAAGCTTGAGAGGCAGGGGGCCGGGGGGACTTTACAATGAGCAGTTCTTC. Protein: CARSLRGRGPGGLYNEQFF.

The chain combines TRBV4-2 with TRBJ2-3, with 8 bases matching TRBD2. The CDR3 has 19 amino acids. Germline V CDR1 and CDR2: LGHNA, YNFKEQ. Trimming removed 0 bases from V and 2 bases from J; junction bases left unmatched: 13. CDR3 DNA sequence: TGTGCCAGCAGCCAAGAGGAGGTTGGCGGGGGGTCGCCCACAGATACGCAGTATTTT. This gives the protein CASSQEEVGGGSPTDTQYF.

In regard to this clonotype: Given a much more abundant clone one base away, this may be a read error. The CDR3 DNA reads as TGTGCCAGCAGCCCGGGATGGAGGCGGTCTGGAAACACCATATATTTT. It specifies CASSPGWRRSGNTIYF. The chain employs TRBV7-6 and TRBJ1-3; D unclear. The V gene lost 5 bases and the J gene lost 1 base, with 15 bases spanning the gap. Looked up from germline, CDR1 is SGHVS and CDR2 is FNYEAQ. The CDR3 totals 16 residues.

This clonotype was observed at least ten times. The chain has TRBV6-6 and TRBJ2-7, with 10 bases matching TRBD2. The CDR3 covers 16 residues. The germline CDR1 and CDR2 sequences are MNHNY and SVGAGI (reference sequence). Germline trimming cut 5 bases from V and 5 bases from J; bases unmatched to any gene: 12. For the CDR3, the DNA is TGTGCCAGCAGTACATCTACTAGCGGGGAGTTCCACGAGCAGTACTTC. Translating it yields CASSTSTSGEFHEQYF.

Ten or more counts support this clonotype. The chain recombines TRBV25-1 with TRBJ1-2; tentative D call: TRBD1 (6 bases). V dropped 9 bases and J dropped 5 bases, with 13 bases sitting between them. Germline CDR1 and CDR2: MGHDK and SYGVNS. The CDR3 totals 12 residues. CDR3 residues: CASRGQNYGYTF. CDR3 sequence (DNA): TGTGCCAGTCGAGGACAGAATTATGGCTACACCTTC.

This clonotype appeared a few times. V and J are TRBV7-6 and TRBJ2-1; the D is unclear. The germline V and J ends were trimmed by 1 base and 9 bases, with 10 bases remaining between them. The CDR3 loop spans 13 amino acids. Germline assignment: CDR1 SGHVS and CDR2 FNYEAQ. The CDR3 protein is CASSLGASSEQFF. CDR3 sequence (DNA): TGTGCCAGCAGCTTAGGCGCTAGTAGTGAGCAGTTCTTC.

This clonotype has just a few counts. The genes are TRBV12-3 or TRBV12-4 and TRBJ1-2; D unresolved. Trimming removed 6 bases at V and 3 bases at J, with 14 bases between. This CDR3 has 14 amino acids. The CDR3 spells CASSQPYRDYGYTF. CDR3 nucleotides: TGTGCCAGCAGCCAACCGTACAGAGACTATGGCTACACCTTC.

This chain connects TRBV1 to TRBJ2-1; the DNA was not used to check the table's D call, TRBD1. TRBV1 is marked as a pseudogene. The CDR3 has 14 amino acids. CDR3 region: CTSSQGPYWDEQFF. CDR3 DNA sequence: TGCACCAGCAGCCAAGGCCCCTATTGGGATGAGCAGTTCTTC.

This clonotype was seen repeatedly, ten times or more. The rearrangement links TRBV6-1 to TRBJ1-4; tentative D call: TRBD1 (6 bases). In germline, CDR1 is MNHNS, CDR2 SASEGT. Deletions cut 6 bases from V and 10 bases from J, with 12 bases between. CDR3 size: 12 residues. In DNA form, the CDR3 reads TGTGCCAGCAGAGGACAGTTAGCAAAACTGTTTTTT. Its protein product is CASRGQLAKLFF.

This clonotype occurred many times. The J gene is TRBJ2-7, the V gene TRBV27, with D tentatively TRBD1 (5 bases). From germline, CDR1 is MNHEY and CDR2 SMNVEV (reference sequence). The CDR3 has 13 amino acids. V shed 5 bases and J shed 2 bases, with 10 bases lying between them. The CDR3 DNA reads as TGTGCCAGCAGTCGACAGCGAACCTACGAGCAGTACTTC. This translates into CASSRQRTYEQYF.

CDR3 loop: CASSPSGTAQETQYF. CDR3 DNA: TGTGCCAGCAGCCCGTCCGGGACAGCCCAAGAGACCCAGTACTTC. This chain links TRBV7-9 with TRBJ2-5; 7 bases map to TRBD1. Trimming took 5 bases from V and 1 from J; bases not matched to a gene: 7. The germline V gene encodes CDR1 SEHNR and CDR2 FQNEAQ (reference sequence). This CDR3 has 15 residues.

This clonotype was detected ten times or more. The chain couples TRBV12-3 or TRBV12-4 to TRBJ1-1; D is unresolved. V was clipped by 2 bases and J by 1 base, with 5 bases between them. The CDR3 has 13 amino acids. The CDR3, as DNA: TGTGCCAGCAGTTTACGAGAGAACACTGAAGCTTTCTTT. It codes for CASSLRENTEAFF.

This clonotype has a count of ten or more. The rearrangement uses TRBV20-1 and TRBJ1-5; D may be TRBD1 (5 bases). Per germline, CDR1 DFQATT and CDR2 SNEGSKA (reference sequence). V lost 0 bases and J 5 bases, leaving 17 bases between the germline ends. CDR3 length equals 16 residues. This CDR3 reads CSAREATVRFYQPQHF. DNA of the CDR3: TGCAGTGCTAGAGAGGCGACAGTCAGATTTTATCAGCCCCAGCATTTT.

There are a few counts of this clonotype. This rearrangement joins TRBV2 to TRBJ2-5; a weak D match, TRBD1 (5 bases). The V and J ends lost 2 bases and 2 bases respectively, with 9 bases between them. Germline-derived CDR1 and CDR2 are SNHLY and FYNNEI. The CDR3 sequence is 14 residues long. The CDR3 here is CASSERGRQETQYF. The CDR3 bases are TGTGCCAGCAGTGAAAGGGGCAGACAAGAGACCCAGTACTTC.

In its sample, this clonotype was seen many times. In DNA, the CDR3 is TGCAGCGTAGATATTTCAGGGGTGGACACTGAAGCTTTCTTT. This codes for CSVDISGVDTEAFF. V is TRBV29-1 and J is TRBJ1-1, with TRBD1 as a possible D gene (6 bases). V lost 6 bases and J lost 3, with 17 bases in between. The length of the CDR3 is 14 residues. CDR1 SQVTM and CDR2 ANQGSEA come from the germline V gene.

This chain uses TRBV11-2 with TRBJ2-7, with TRBD1 matching over 7 bases. The CDR3 spans 16 residues. V lost 2 bases, J lost 3 bases, and 10 bases stayed unmatched. Germline V lookup: CDR1 SGHAT, CDR2 FQNNGV. DNA for the CDR3: TGTGCCAGCAGCTTATCCCGTGGGACAGACTACTACGAGCAGTACTTC. This sequence encodes CASSLSRGTDYYEQYF.

There are many counts of this clonotype. J is TRBJ1-5 and V is TRBV6-2 or TRBV6-3; no definite D call. Germline V gene lookup returns CDR1 MNHEY and CDR2 SVGEGT. V dropped 6 bases and J dropped 3 bases, with 15 bases sitting between them. The CDR3 runs 15 residues. CDR3 protein: CASREGSGNNQPQHF. Here the CDR3 DNA reads TGTGCCAGCAGGGAGGGTTCGGGCAACAATCAGCCCCAGCATTTT.

This clonotype was counted at least ten times. V usage is TRBV4-3 and J usage is TRBJ1-1; D remains ambiguous. V shed 1 base and J shed 7 bases, with 10 bases lying between them. The CDR3 contains 13 residues. Per germline, CDR1 LGHNA and CDR2 YSLEER. The CDR3 DNA is TGCGCCAGCAGCCAAGTCGTTGGCGGTGAAGCTTTCTTT. Translated: CASSQVVGGEAFF.

In its sample, this clonotype was seen a few times. J is TRBJ2-5 and V is TRBV6-5, with TRBD1 as a possible D gene (6 bases). This CDR3 is 15 amino acids long. CDR1 MNHEY and CDR2 SVGAGI come from the germline V gene. Trimming cost V 0 bases and J 4 bases, with 12 bases left between them. In DNA form, the CDR3 reads TGTGCCAGCAGTTACTCAATTAACAGGGTAGAGACCCAGTACTTC. Protein product: CASSYSINRVETQYF.

This clonotype was seen ten or more times. The V gene is TRBV13, the J gene TRBJ1-3, with a tentative D call TRBD1 (6 bases). V lost 5 bases and J lost 3, with 11 bases in between. Germline V CDR1 and CDR2: PRHDT, FYEKMQ (reference sequence). The CDR3 has 14 residues. CDR3 amino acids: CASSGGANGNTIYF. CDR3 coding DNA: TGTGCCAGCAGCGGGGGCGCGAATGGAAACACCATATATTTT.

Many counts were recorded for this clonotype. The chain uses TRBV10-3 and TRBJ1-1, with TRBD1 as a possible D gene (5 bases). The CDR3 length is 13 residues. Trimming stripped 3 bases from V and 3 bases from J, with 8 bases between. Germline CDR1 ENHRY, CDR2 SYGVKD. CDR3 nucleotide sequence: TGTGCCATCAGTGACAGGGTGGACACTGAAGCTTTCTTT. Encoded protein: CAISDRVDTEAFF.

This clonotype occurred many times. The V call is TRBV6-2 or TRBV6-3, the J call TRBJ2-3, with D possibly TRBD1 on 5 matching bases. The CDR3 is made up of 14 amino acids. CDR1 and CDR2 from the germline V gene are MNHEY and SVGEGT. V was clipped by 6 bases and J by 6 bases, with 16 bases between them. The chain's CDR3 is CASRLQASTDTQYF. The CDR3 DNA reads as TGTGCCAGCAGGCTACAGGCCTCTACGGATACGCAGTATTTT.

This clonotype appeared many times. V is TRBV27 and J is TRBJ1-1, with TRBD1 matching 10 bases. Germline CDR1 reads MNHEY; CDR2 reads SMNVEV (reference sequence). CDR3 length: 17 residues. With 2 bases clipped from V and 0 bases from J, the junction kept 6 bases outside the gene matches. The CDR3 coding sequence is TGTGCCAGCAGTTTAAAGGGGACAGGGGTCTTGAACACTGAAGCTTTCTTT. It yields the protein CASSLKGTGVLNTEAFF.

There are many counts of this clonotype. V is TRBV7-8 and J is TRBJ1-1; D not resolved. The V end lost 4 bases, the J end lost 4 bases, and 16 bases lay between the germline ends. Germline CDR1 is SGHVS and CDR2 is FQNEAQ. The CDR3 contains 15 residues. The CDR3 reads CASSSTEGYATEAFF. CDR3 coding DNA: TGTGCCAGCAGCTCCACCGAGGGTTATGCCACTGAAGCTTTCTTT.

This clonotype was seen ten or more times. The rearrangement links TRBV12-3 or TRBV12-4 to TRBJ1-6, with 7 nucleotides matching TRBD1. This CDR3 has 15 amino acids. Germline trimming cut 4 bases from V and 6 bases from J; bases unmatched to any gene: 6. CDR3 bases: TGTGCCAGCAGTTCCGAACAGGGGATTAATTCACCCCTCCACTTT. Protein product: CASSSEQGINSPLHF.

There are many counts of this clonotype. The rearrangement uses TRBV24-1 and TRBJ2-2, with 8 bases matching TRBD2. Per germline, CDR1 KGHDR and CDR2 SFDVKD. The trim removed 9 bases at V and 0 bases at J, leaving 8 bases unmatched. The CDR3 consists of 16 residues. The DNA for the CDR3 is TGTGCCACCGGAGCTTTAGCGGGGACGAACACCGGGGAGCTGTTTTTT. This translates into CATGALAGTNTGELFF.

This clonotype was seen many times. V and J are TRBV29-1 and TRBJ1-1; D remains ambiguous. The CDR3 length is 10 residues. V was trimmed by 6 bases and J by 2 bases, leaving 4 bases between them. Germline V lookup: CDR1 SQVTM, CDR2 ANQGSEA. CDR3 coding DNA: TGCAGCGTGGCCAACACTGAAGCTTTCTTT. Its translation is CSVANTEAFF.

This clonotype has a count of ten or more. The V gene is TRBV27, the J gene TRBJ1-1; D is perhaps TRBD1 (5 bases). CDR3 length: 14 residues. The V end was cut by 7 bases, the J end by 1 base, with 13 bases between. Germline assignment: CDR1 MNHEY and CDR2 SMNVEV (reference sequence). The CDR3 DNA follows: TGTGCCAGCAAGAGGGGAAGGGAGAACACTGAAGCTTTCTTT. This encodes CASKRGRENTEAFF.